Presented here are 4 T cell receptor beta chains from one specimen sequenced in a study of blood T cell repertoires in COVID-19. Clones were sequenced by immunoSEQ multiplex PCR, and TCRdb holds only the in-frame ones, with some missing. The data show approximately 530,000 clones, roughly nine tenths seen once. The sample consisted of peripheral blood. The source of these receptors is a woman aged 45 to 65 with COVID-19, enrolled during active disease.

The chain joins TRBV9 to TRBJ1-1; 8 nucleotides line up with TRBD1. V shed 4 bases, J shed 5 bases, and the junction held 7 bases outside the gene matches. The CDR3 covers 14 residues. Per germline, CDR1 SGDLS and CDR2 YYNGEE. As DNA, the CDR3 is TGTGCCAGCAGCTACACGCAGGGGGCAACTGAAGCTTTCTTT. Translation: CASSYTQGATEAFF.

The chain uses TRBV18 and TRBJ2-3, with TRBD2 matching 12 bases. Trimming cost V 0 bases and J 2 bases; bases outside gene matches: 9. From germline, CDR1 is KGHSH and CDR2 LQKENI. The CDR3 is 19 amino acids. The CDR3 coding sequence is TGTGCCAGCTCACCACCTCGGAGTGGACTAGCGGGGTTCACAGATACGCAGTATTTT. Translation gives CASSPPRSGLAGFTDTQYF.

This clone is a singleton in its sample. Different DNA sequences within this sample yield the same CDR3. This chain joins TRBV27 and TRBJ1-1; TRBD1 aligns across 10 bases. The CDR3 is made up of 15 amino acids. Trimming took 4 bases from V and 1 from J; bases not matched to a gene: 3. Germline values: CDR1 MNHEY, CDR2 SMNVEV (reference sequence). The CDR3 coding sequence is TGTGCCAGCAGTTCATGGACAGGGGGGAACACTGAAGCTTTCTTT. It specifies CASSSWTGGNTEAFF.

The count of this clone is one. The chain recombines TRBV19 with TRBJ2-1; unclear D gene. Deletions cut 6 bases from V and 0 bases from J, with 9 bases between. The CDR3 runs to 14 residues. Germline CDR1 and CDR2: LNHDA and SQIVND (reference sequence). The DNA of the CDR3 is TGTGCCAGTAGCCATTCGAGCTCCTACAATGAGCAGTTCTTC. It specifies CASSHSSSYNEQFF. The variable domain in full, completed from reference TRBV19 and TRBJ2-1, reads DGGITQSPKYLFRKEGQNVTLSCEQNLNHDAMYWYRQDPGQGLRLIYYSQIVNDFQKGDIAEGYSVSREKKESFPLTVTSAQKNPTAFYLCASSHSSSYNEQFFGPGTRLTVL.